These T cell receptor beta chains were read from a single sample in a study of cytomegalovirus exposure and HLA in healthy donors. The method was immunoSEQ multiplex PCR; TCRdb's version includes in-frame clones alone and lacks a portion of them. The sample holds 50,000 to 55,000 clones, approximately 52% seen once. The sequenced sample was PBMCs. Receptor source: a human donor in good health. The CDR3 runs from the conserved cysteine through the conserved F or W. The order of the fields is V gene, J gene, clone size, CDR3 length, D gene, CDR3 protein, CDR3 DNA. The D gene is left open where the match is weak. Some rows mark clone size as missing; the rest say once, few, many or name a class of expanded clone.

v_gene: TRBV5-1; j_gene: TRBJ2-7; abundance: NA; len: 15; d_gene: NA; CDR3aa: CASSPGLLGPYEQYF; CDR3nt: TGCGCCAGCAGCCCGGGACTCTTAGGGCCTTACGAGCAGTACTTC
v_gene: TRBV15; j_gene: TRBJ1-2; abundance: few; len: 13; d_gene: NA; CDR3aa: CATSKLGTDGYTF; CDR3nt: TGTGCCACCAGCAAGCTGGGCACAGATGGCTACACCTTC
v_gene: TRBV15; j_gene: TRBJ1-2; abundance: once; len: 13; d_gene: NA; CDR3aa: CAATGTSSRGYTF; CDR3nt: TGTGCCGCCACAGGCACTTCCTCTCGGGGCTACACCTTC
v_gene: TRBV7-2; j_gene: TRBJ1-2; abundance: NA; len: 16; d_gene: NA; CDR3aa: CASSPRGGAANYGYTF; CDR3nt: TGTGCCAGCAGCCCCAGGGGAGGGGCGGCTAACTATGGCTACACCTTC
v_gene: TRBV5-1; j_gene: TRBJ2-7; abundance: NA; len: 14; d_gene: NA; CDR3aa: CASSEDWAPYEQYF; CDR3nt: TGCGCCAGCAGCGAGGACTGGGCCCCCTACGAGCAGTACTTC
v_gene: TRBV7-9; j_gene: TRBJ1-1; abundance: NA; len: 14; d_gene: TRBD1; CDR3aa: CASSPRQGATEAFF; CDR3nt: TGTGCCAGCAGCCCCCGCCAGGGGGCCACTGAAGCTTTCTTT
v_gene: TRBV9; j_gene: TRBJ2-1; abundance: NA; len: 16; d_gene: NA; CDR3aa: CASSVDTGTSHNEQFF; CDR3nt: TGTGCCAGCAGCGTGGATACAGGGACCAGCCACAATGAGCAGTTCTTC
v_gene: TRBV5-1; j_gene: TRBJ2-1; abundance: NA; len: 13; d_gene: NA; CDR3aa: CASGTISYNEQFF; CDR3nt: TGCGCCAGCGGGACAATTAGTTACAATGAGCAGTTCTTC
v_gene: TRBV5-8; j_gene: TRBJ1-1; abundance: NA; len: 14; d_gene: TRBD1; CDR3aa: CASNFISGGSEAFF; CDR3nt: TGTGCCAGCAACTTCATTTCAGGGGGCAGTGAAGCTTTCTTT
v_gene: TRBV7-2; j_gene: TRBJ2-7; abundance: few; len: 15; d_gene: TRBD1; CDR3aa: CASSLRQGGTYEQYF; CDR3nt: TGTGCCAGCAGCCTCAGACAGGGGGGAACCTACGAGCAGTACTTC
v_gene: TRBV5-1; j_gene: TRBJ2-7; abundance: NA; len: 15; d_gene: TRBD2; CDR3aa: CASSRWGGSSYEQYF; CDR3nt: TGCGCCAGCAGCCGCTGGGGGGGATCCTCCTACGAGCAGTACTTC
v_gene: TRBV2; j_gene: TRBJ1-6; abundance: NA; len: 15; d_gene: TRBD1; CDR3aa: CASSLGQNRNSPLHF; CDR3nt: TGTGCCAGCAGCCTGGGACAGAATCGTAATTCACCCCTCCACTTT
v_gene: TRBV4-2; j_gene: TRBJ1-2; abundance: once; len: 16; d_gene: NA; CDR3aa: CASSQDSRVNNYGYTF; CDR3nt: TGTGCCAGCAGCCAAGATAGCAGGGTCAATAACTATGGCTACACCTTC
v_gene: TRBV27; j_gene: TRBJ2-3; abundance: NA; len: 15; d_gene: NA; CDR3aa: CASSFGRVLTDTQYF; CDR3nt: TGTGCCAGCAGTTTTGGGCGAGTACTCACAGATACGCAGTATTTT
v_gene: TRBV5-1; j_gene: TRBJ2-7; abundance: NA; len: 15; d_gene: TRBD2; CDR3aa: CASSYLAGTGGEQYF; CDR3nt: TGCGCCAGCAGCTATTTAGCGGGGACCGGGGGCGAGCAGTACTTC
v_gene: TRBV6-5; j_gene: TRBJ2-7; abundance: NA; len: 14; d_gene: TRBD1; CDR3aa: CASREPDRGYEQYF; CDR3nt: TGTGCCAGCAGAGAACCTGACAGGGGCTACGAGCAGTACTTC
v_gene: TRBV7-3; j_gene: TRBJ2-3; abundance: NA; len: 13; d_gene: NA; CDR3aa: CASSSWGADTQYF; CDR3nt: TGTGCCAGCAGCTCGTGGGGCGCCGATACGCAGTATTTT
v_gene: TRBV7-6; j_gene: TRBJ1-1; abundance: NA; len: 15; d_gene: NA; CDR3aa: CASSPTSGGFSLAFF; CDR3nt: TGTGCCAGCAGCCCTACATCGGGCGGGTTCTCTTTAGCTTTCTTT
v_gene: TRBV7-3; j_gene: TRBJ2-1; abundance: NA; len: 15; d_gene: TRBD2; CDR3aa: CASSLRLAGYNEQFF; CDR3nt: TGTGCCAGCAGCTTACGACTAGCGGGGTACAATGAGCAGTTCTTC
v_gene: TRBV5-6; j_gene: TRBJ1-2; abundance: NA; len: 13; d_gene: TRBD1; CDR3aa: CASSSTGNYGYTF; CDR3nt: TGTGCCAGCAGCTCGACAGGGAACTATGGCTACACCTTC
v_gene: TRBV7-3; j_gene: TRBJ2-3; abundance: NA; len: 17; d_gene: NA; CDR3aa: CASSATPLGTSTDTQYF; CDR3nt: TGTGCCAGCAGCGCAACCCCTCTAGGGACTAGCACAGATACGCAGTATTTT
v_gene: TRBV11-2; j_gene: TRBJ1-1; abundance: once; len: 13; d_gene: NA; CDR3aa: CASSLETSGKAFF; CDR3nt: TGTGCCAGCAGCCTAGAGACATCGGGAAAAGCTTTCTTT
v_gene: TRBV6-5; j_gene: TRBJ2-7; abundance: NA; len: 15; d_gene: TRBD2; CDR3aa: CASTQGSGGTYEQYF; CDR3nt: TGTGCCAGCACTCAAGGGAGCGGGGGGACCTACGAGCAGTACTTC
v_gene: TRBV6-4; j_gene: TRBJ2-2; abundance: NA; len: 13; d_gene: TRBD2; CDR3aa: CASSRTSGGQLFF; CDR3nt: TGTGCCAGCAGCAGGACTAGCGGGGGGCAGCTGTTTTTT
v_gene: TRBV9; j_gene: TRBJ2-5; abundance: NA; len: 18; d_gene: NA; CDR3aa: CASSVGVEQGGGAETQYF; CDR3nt: TGTGCCAGCAGCGTAGGGGTAGAACAGGGAGGGGGTGCAGAGACCCAGTACTTC
v_gene: TRBV15; j_gene: TRBJ2-1; abundance: NA; len: 16; d_gene: NA; CDR3aa: CATSRDDSLSYNEQFF; CDR3nt: TGTGCCACCAGCAGAGATGACTCCTTATCCTACAATGAGCAGTTCTTC
v_gene: TRBV13; j_gene: TRBJ1-1; abundance: NA; len: 15; d_gene: NA; CDR3aa: CASSPNSIGNTEAFF; CDR3nt: TGTGCCAGCAGTCCAAACTCTATTGGGAACACTGAAGCTTTCTTT
v_gene: TRBV7-3; j_gene: TRBJ1-1; abundance: few; len: 14; d_gene: NA; CDR3aa: CASSPNQGGTEAFF; CDR3nt: TGTGCCAGCAGCCCCAACCAAGGGGGCACTGAAGCTTTCTTT
v_gene: TRBV27; j_gene: TRBJ2-2; abundance: NA; len: 16; d_gene: NA; CDR3aa: CASSLSGLFFPGELFF; CDR3nt: TGTGCCAGCAGTTTATCGGGGCTCTTTTTCCCCGGGGAGCTGTTTTTT
v_gene: TRBV30; j_gene: TRBJ2-7; abundance: NA; len: 12; d_gene: NA; CDR3aa: CAWSVLHVEQYF; CDR3nt: TGTGCCTGGAGTGTACTTCACGTCGAGCAGTACTTC
v_gene: TRBV4-1; j_gene: TRBJ1-5; abundance: NA; len: 15; d_gene: TRBD1; CDR3aa: CASSQEDRGNQPQHF; CDR3nt: TGCGCCAGCAGCCAAGAAGACAGGGGAAATCAGCCCCAGCATTTT
v_gene: TRBV4-3; j_gene: TRBJ2-1; abundance: NA; len: 13; d_gene: TRBD1; CDR3aa: CASSRPGGEEQFF; CDR3nt: TGCGCCAGCAGCCGCCCAGGGGGTGAAGAGCAGTTCTTC
v_gene: TRBV7-2; j_gene: TRBJ1-2; abundance: NA; len: 14; d_gene: TRBD1; CDR3aa: CASSPQGQIYGYTF; CDR3nt: TGTGCCAGCAGCCCGCAGGGACAGATCTATGGCTACACCTTC
v_gene: TRBV2; j_gene: TRBJ1-5; abundance: NA; len: 15; d_gene: NA; CDR3aa: CASTRDALSNQPQHF; CDR3nt: TGTGCCAGCACCAGGGATGCGTTGAGCAATCAGCCCCAGCATTTT
v_gene: TRBV29-1; j_gene: TRBJ2-5; abundance: NA; len: 10; d_gene: NA; CDR3aa: CSVERGTQYF; CDR3nt: TGCAGCGTTGAAAGGGGGACCCAGTACTTC
v_gene: TRBV2; j_gene: TRBJ1-1; abundance: NA; len: 14; d_gene: NA; CDR3aa: CASSAAGGDTEAFF; CDR3nt: TGTGCCAGCAGTGCGGCGGGGGGCGACACTGAAGCTTTCTTT
v_gene: TRBV6-6; j_gene: TRBJ1-1; abundance: few; len: 13; d_gene: NA; CDR3aa: CASSFQGNTEAFF; CDR3nt: TGTGCCAGCAGTTTTCAGGGGAACACTGAAGCTTTCTTT
v_gene: TRBV5-1; j_gene: TRBJ2-7; abundance: NA; len: 15; d_gene: TRBD1; CDR3aa: CASSSRQGSTYEQYF; CDR3nt: TGCGCCAGCAGCTCAAGACAGGGAAGCACCTACGAGCAGTACTTC
v_gene: TRBV5-1; j_gene: TRBJ1-1; abundance: NA; len: 15; d_gene: NA; CDR3aa: CASSLYVEMNTEAFF; CDR3nt: TGCGCCAGCAGCTTGTATGTGGAGATGAACACTGAAGCTTTCTTT
v_gene: TRBV4-3; j_gene: TRBJ1-4; abundance: NA; len: 17; d_gene: TRBD1; CDR3aa: CASSQAEGARTNEKLFF; CDR3nt: TGCGCCAGCAGCCAAGCGGAGGGGGCGCGAACTAATGAAAAACTGTTTTTT
v_gene: TRBV9; j_gene: TRBJ2-3; abundance: NA; len: 18; d_gene: TRBD2; CDR3aa: CASSVASSSGGAADTQYF; CDR3nt: TGTGCCAGCAGCGTAGCCTCGTCGAGCGGGGGGGCCGCAGATACGCAGTATTTT
v_gene: TRBV6-5; j_gene: TRBJ2-7; abundance: NA; len: 15; d_gene: TRBD1; CDR3aa: CASSYSQGAASEQYF; CDR3nt: TGTGCCAGCAGTTACTCGCAGGGGGCAGCGAGCGAGCAGTACTTC
v_gene: TRBV7-2; j_gene: TRBJ1-1; abundance: NA; len: 13; d_gene: TRBD1; CDR3aa: CASSSRTGSEAFF; CDR3nt: TGTGCCAGCAGCTCTCGGACAGGATCTGAAGCTTTCTTT
v_gene: TRBV5-6; j_gene: TRBJ2-3; abundance: NA; len: 14; d_gene: NA; CDR3aa: CASSLSQSGSTQYF; CDR3nt: TGTGCCAGCAGCTTGTCACAGTCCGGAAGTACGCAGTATTTT
v_gene: TRBV9; j_gene: TRBJ2-3; abundance: NA; len: 16; d_gene: TRBD2; CDR3aa: CASSVGSGARTDTQYF; CDR3nt: TGTGCCAGCAGCGTAGGAAGCGGGGCGCGGACAGATACGCAGTATTTT
v_gene: TRBV6-1; j_gene: TRBJ1-4; abundance: NA; len: 14; d_gene: TRBD1; CDR3aa: CASRQGDVGEKLFF; CDR3nt: TGTGCCAGCAGGCAGGGGGATGTCGGTGAAAAACTGTTTTTT
v_gene: TRBV27; j_gene: TRBJ2-7; abundance: few; len: 12; d_gene: NA; CDR3aa: CASSSQGYEQYF; CDR3nt: TGTGCCAGCAGTTCCCAGGGCTACGAGCAGTACTTC
v_gene: TRBV5-1; j_gene: TRBJ2-4; abundance: NA; len: 15; d_gene: NA; CDR3aa: CASSLYLGRENIQYF; CDR3nt: TGCGCCAGCAGCTTGTATTTGGGCCGTGAAAACATTCAGTACTTC
v_gene: TRBV10-3; j_gene: TRBJ2-1; abundance: NA; len: 14; d_gene: NA; CDR3aa: CAISGGPLGNEQFF; CDR3nt: TGTGCCATCAGTGGGGGGCCCCTGGGCAATGAGCAGTTCTTC